These 16 T cell receptor beta chains share one sample of origin, sequenced in a study of blood T cell repertoires in COVID-19. Some clones are missing from TCRdb's copy, which holds only in-frame ones; the method was immunoSEQ multiplex PCR. The table includes some 170,000 clones, approximately 95% detected once. The material sequenced was peripheral blood. These receptor sequences come from a woman in her sixties or seventies with COVID-19, enrolled during active disease.

The V call is TRBV6-5, the J call TRBJ2-5, with D tentatively TRBD1 (5 bases). Germline loops: CDR1 MNHEY, CDR2 SVGAGI. CDR3 length: 14 amino acids. The V gene lost 6 bases and the J gene lost 3 bases, with 14 bases spanning the gap. CDR3 sequence reads: CASRSDKGKETQYF. The CDR3 nucleotides read TGTGCCAGCAGATCGGACAAAGGAAAAGAGACCCAGTACTTC.

This clone was seen just once. The CDR3 loop reads CASIGFENGYTF. CDR3 nucleotide sequence: TGTGCCAGTATCGGTTTTGAGAATGGCTACACCTTC. The chain joins TRBV19 to TRBJ1-2; D gene uncertain. This CDR3 comprises 12 residues. V gave up 7 bases and J gave up 6 bases, with 12 bases separating them. Germline loops: CDR1 LNHDA, CDR2 SQIVND (reference sequence).

The chain links TRBV19 to TRBJ1-4, with a weak D call TRBD1 (6 bases). Trimming stripped 4 bases from V and 5 bases from J, with 11 bases between. CDR1 and CDR2 from the germline V gene are LNHDA and SQIVND (reference sequence). The CDR3 length is 14 residues. CDR3 protein: CASSRTVQNEKLFF. CDR3 DNA sequence: TGTGCCAGTAGTAGGACAGTTCAGAATGAAAAACTGTTTTTT.

The chain combines TRBV9 with TRBJ1-1; D is unclear. Trimming stripped 3 bases from V and 4 bases from J, with 13 bases between. Germline V gene sequence: CDR1 SGDLS, CDR2 YYNGEE. The CDR3 extends over 14 amino acids. Here the CDR3 DNA reads TGTGCCAGCAGCGGGCAGCCAGGAGGCACTGAAGCTTTCTTT. Protein: CASSGQPGGTEAFF.

This chain connects TRBV4-3 to TRBJ1-1, with TRBD1 matching 10 bases. From germline, CDR1 is LGHNA and CDR2 YSLEER. The CDR3 covers 15 residues. V lost 4 bases to trimming and J lost 4 bases; unmatched junction nucleotides: 6. The CDR3 is CASSLTWTGGTEAFF. In DNA form, the CDR3 reads TGCGCCAGCAGCCTGACTTGGACAGGGGGCACTGAAGCTTTCTTT.

The genes are TRBV7-6 and TRBJ2-2; TRBD1 matches 10 bases. From germline, CDR1 is SGHVS and CDR2 FNYEAQ. V lost 5 bases, J lost 7 bases, and 10 bases stayed unmatched. The CDR3 runs to 16 residues. In DNA form, the CDR3 reads TGTGCCAGCAGCCCCCGACAGGGGGCGCATGGCGGGGAGCTGTTTTTT. This sequence encodes CASSPRQGAHGGELFF.

This clone was seen only once. This chain uses TRBV5-4 with TRBJ1-3; 9 nucleotides agree with TRBD1. V lost 4 bases to trimming and J lost 1 base; unmatched junction nucleotides: 6. This CDR3 region has 16 residues. The germline V gene encodes CDR1 SGHNT and CDR2 YYREEE (reference sequence). The CDR3 nucleotides are TGTGCCAGCAGCCCAAGGACAGGGGAGTCTGGAAACACCATATATTTT. Protein sequence: CASSPRTGESGNTIYF.

The rearrangement links TRBV11-2 to TRBJ1-5, with a possible D match to TRBD1 (5 bases). The CDR3 totals 14 residues. The germline V gene encodes CDR1 SGHAT and CDR2 FQNNGV. The V and J ends lost 5 bases and 4 bases respectively, with 12 bases between them. DNA for the CDR3: TGTGCCAGCAGCCAGGGAATCGGTAATCAGCCCCAGCATTTT. Translated, it gives CASSQGIGNQPQHF.

The chain is built from TRBV29-1 and TRBJ1-1, with D perhaps TRBD1 (6 bases). The V and J ends lost 1 base and 6 bases respectively, with 12 bases between them. The CDR3 covers 13 residues. Germline CDR1 is SQVTM and CDR2 is ANQGSEA. CDR3 region: CSVEGLQGSEAFF. CDR3 DNA: TGCAGCGTTGAAGGACTACAGGGATCTGAAGCTTTCTTT.

The rearrangement links TRBV3-1 (or the pseudogene TRBV3-2) to TRBJ2-5; 7 bases agree with TRBD1. Germline trimming cut 8 bases from V and 4 bases from J; bases unmatched to any gene: 13. Germline-derived CDR1 and CDR2 are LGHDT and YNNKEL (reference sequence). The CDR3 consists of 15 residues. The CDR3 region is CASCTSQGILETQYF. CDR3 bases: TGTGCCAGCTGTACCTCACAGGGGATTTTAGAGACCCAGTACTTC.

The rearrangement links TRBV27 to TRBJ1-6; D perhaps matches TRBD1 (5 bases). Trimming cost V 3 bases and J 10 bases, with 16 bases left between them. The germline V gene encodes CDR1 MNHEY and CDR2 SMNVEV (reference sequence). There are 15 residues in the CDR3. CDR3 loop: CASSFGQGGRSPLHF. In DNA, the CDR3 is TGTGCCAGCAGTTTCGGCCAGGGCGGTAGGTCACCCCTCCACTTT.

This clone was seen only once. The chain carries TRBV4-1 and TRBJ2-1, with 8 nucleotides matching TRBD2. Germline assignment: CDR1 MGHRA and CDR2 YSYEKL. J gave up 1 base and V 4 bases, and 6 bases lay outside the gene matches. This CDR3 comprises 16 residues. CDR3 nucleotides: TGCGCCAGCAGCCTAACTAGCGGACTGTCCTACAATGAGCAGTTCTTC. Residues: CASSLTSGLSYNEQFF.

Here the CDR3 reads CASSRTQTSNEQFF. CDR3 coding DNA: TGTGCCAGCAGCCGAACTCAGACAAGCAATGAGCAGTTCTTC. The chain has TRBV7-3 and TRBJ2-1; D not certain. Trimming shortened V by 5 bases and J by 6 bases, and 14 bases separated the two germline ends. The CDR3 runs 14 residues. The V gene's germline CDR1 is SGHTA and CDR2 FQGTGA.

The genes are TRBV7-3 and TRBJ1-6, with TRBD1 matching over 7 bases. V was clipped by 5 bases and J by 7 bases; unmatched bases: 5. Germline CDR1 is SGHTA and CDR2 is FQGTGA. This CDR3 is 14 amino acids long. CDR3 protein: CASSAGTANSPLHF. The CDR3 nucleotides read TGTGCCAGCAGCGCCGGGACAGCAAATTCACCCCTCCACTTT.

The chain combines TRBV2 with TRBJ1-5; D is perhaps TRBD1 (5 bases). The CDR3 contains 16 residues. Germline V CDR1 and CDR2: SNHLY, FYNNEI. The ends were cut back, 4 bases at V and 3 bases at J, with 16 bases in the middle. The CDR3 protein is CASSVAGHAYNQPQHF. CDR3 sequence (DNA): TGTGCCAGCAGTGTAGCGGGGCATGCGTACAATCAGCCCCAGCATTTT.

The V and J genes are TRBV5-1 and TRBJ1-1; D not certain. CDR3 length: 14 residues. Looked up from germline, CDR1 is SGHRS and CDR2 is YFSETQ. The V gene lost 0 bases and the J gene lost 6 bases, with 12 bases spanning the gap. This CDR3 is CASSLALTEAEAFF. The CDR3 region has the DNA TGCGCCAGCAGCTTGGCCCTAACAGAAGCTGAAGCTTTCTTT.